These 6 T cell receptor beta chains share one sample of origin, sequenced in a study of T cells after yellow fever vaccination. TCRdb reanalysed the 5' RACE reads using MiXCR and keeps one entry per CDR3 protein. The data show under 500,000 distinct CDR3 sequences, around 20% seen once. The specimen was PBMCs, collected before the yellow fever booster vaccination. The receptors come from a man aged 18 to 30 who received the YFV17D yellow fever vaccine.

The V call is TRBV4-1, the J call TRBJ1-2; D might be TRBD1 (5 bases). The CDR3 is made up of 16 amino acids. In germline, CDR1 is MGHRA, CDR2 YSYEKL. Trimming removed 0 bases from V and 5 bases from J, with 16 bases in between. The CDR3: CASSQDPPGSRYGYTF. The CDR3 region has the DNA TGCGCCAGCAGCCAAGATCCCCCAGGGAGTAGGTATGGCTACACCTTC.

This clonotype was detected only a few times. The chain uses TRBV28 and TRBJ2-5, with D perhaps TRBD1 or TRBD2 (5 bases each). The germline V and J ends were trimmed by 6 bases and 6 bases, with 17 bases remaining between them. In germline, CDR1 is MDHEN, CDR2 SYDVKM. The CDR3 runs to 14 residues. The CDR3 loop reads CASRPPGPRQTQYF. In DNA form, the CDR3 reads TGTGCCAGCAGACCTCCGGGACCCAGACAGACCCAGTACTTC.

The J gene is TRBJ1-5, the V gene TRBV6-6; no definite D call. The CDR3 runs to 14 residues. Germline V lookup: CDR1 MNHNY, CDR2 SVGAGI (reference sequence). V gave up 5 bases and J gave up 1 base, with 9 bases separating them. CDR3 sequence reads: CASSPQDSNQPQHF. Here the CDR3 DNA reads TGTGCCAGCAGTCCCCAAGACAGCAATCAGCCCCAGCATTTT.

The chain links TRBV5-1 to TRBJ1-1; D is uncertain. V was clipped by 5 bases and J by 4 bases, with 15 bases between them. The CDR3 consists of 14 residues. CDR1 is SGHRS, CDR2 YFSETQ, per germline. The CDR3 nucleotides read TGCGCCAGCAGTCCCCTGGCCCGATCCACTGAAGCTTTCTTT. It yields the protein CASSPLARSTEAFF.

The genes are TRBV4-3 and TRBJ2-1, with D unresolved. CDR3 length: 14 amino acids. Germline V gene lookup returns CDR1 LGHNA and CDR2 YSLEER. V lost 1 base to trimming and J lost 5 bases, with 9 bases between them. CDR3 sequence (DNA): TGCGCCAGCAGCCAAGGACTGGTCAACAATGAGCAGTTCTTC. Translated: CASSQGLVNNEQFF.

This clonotype was seen a few times. The genes are TRBV10-3 and TRBJ2-1, with a tentative D call TRBD2 (5 bases). The V end was cut by 3 bases, the J end by 9 bases, with 21 bases between. The CDR3 has 16 residues. Germline V gene lookup returns CDR1 ENHRY and CDR2 SYGVKD. CDR3 coding DNA: TGTGCCATCAGTGACATTGAACTAGTTAGTCTTAGTGAGCAGTTCTTC. The encoded protein is CAISDIELVSLSEQFF.